One T cell receptor beta chain is described in this entry. The target antigen is unknown. TCRdb keeps only in-frame clones here, not all; method: immunoSEQ multiplex PCR. The sample has 25,000 to 30,000 clones, around nine tenths seen once; the top ten hold approximately 1%. The data stem from a study of multiple sclerosis patients with progressive multifocal leukoencephalopathy. V shed 4 bases and J shed 3 bases, with 9 bases lying between them. The CDR3 runs 13 residues. Per germline, CDR1 SGHDT and CDR2 YYEEEE. Study conclusions and caveats: Expanded clones at PML onset predated and persisted through natalizumab therapy.

Time point denoted: before natalizumab initiation. This chain connects TRBV5-6 to TRBJ2-3; a possible D gene is TRBD2 (5 bases). Input material: PBMCs. The clonotype was recovered from a human donor with multiple sclerosis. CDR3 loop: CASSRGPTDTQYF. The CDR3 DNA reads TGTGCCAGCAGCCGAGGGCCGACAGATACGCAGTATTTT.